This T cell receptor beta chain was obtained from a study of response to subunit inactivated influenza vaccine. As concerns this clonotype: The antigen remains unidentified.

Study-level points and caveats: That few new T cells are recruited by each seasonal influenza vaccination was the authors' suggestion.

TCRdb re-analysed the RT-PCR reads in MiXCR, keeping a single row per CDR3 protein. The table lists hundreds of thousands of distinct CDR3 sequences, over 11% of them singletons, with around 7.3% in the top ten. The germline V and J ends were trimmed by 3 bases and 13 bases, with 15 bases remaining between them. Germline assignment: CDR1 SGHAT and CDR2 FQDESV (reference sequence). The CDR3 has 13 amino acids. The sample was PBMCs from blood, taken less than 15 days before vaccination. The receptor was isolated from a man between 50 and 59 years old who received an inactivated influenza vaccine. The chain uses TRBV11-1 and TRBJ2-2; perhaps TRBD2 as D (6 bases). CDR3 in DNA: TGTGCCAGCAGCTTTGATGGAGTGGGAGGGCTGTTTTTT. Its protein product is CASSFDGVGGLFF.